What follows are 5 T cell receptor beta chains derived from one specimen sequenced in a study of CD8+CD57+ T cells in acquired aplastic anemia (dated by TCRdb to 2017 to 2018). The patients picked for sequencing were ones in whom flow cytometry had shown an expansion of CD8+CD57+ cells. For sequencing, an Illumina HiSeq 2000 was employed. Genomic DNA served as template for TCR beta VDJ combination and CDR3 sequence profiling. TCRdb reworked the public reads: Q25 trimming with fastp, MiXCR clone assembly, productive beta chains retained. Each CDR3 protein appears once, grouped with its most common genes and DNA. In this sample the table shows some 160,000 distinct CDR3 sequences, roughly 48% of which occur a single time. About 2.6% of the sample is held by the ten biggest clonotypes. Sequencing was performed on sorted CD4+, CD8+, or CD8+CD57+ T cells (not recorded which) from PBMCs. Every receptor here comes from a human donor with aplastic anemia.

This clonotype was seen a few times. The DNA for the CDR3 is TGTGCCACCAGCAGAGTGGCTAGCGGGACTCCCACAGATACGCAGTATTTT. It translates to CATSRVASGTPTDTQYF. This chain joins TRBV15 and TRBJ2-3, with TRBD2 matching over 9 bases. Trimming removed 1 base from V and 2 bases from J; junction bases left unmatched: 7. Germline-derived CDR1 and CDR2 are LNHNV and YYDKDF (reference sequence). This CDR3 contains 17 residues.

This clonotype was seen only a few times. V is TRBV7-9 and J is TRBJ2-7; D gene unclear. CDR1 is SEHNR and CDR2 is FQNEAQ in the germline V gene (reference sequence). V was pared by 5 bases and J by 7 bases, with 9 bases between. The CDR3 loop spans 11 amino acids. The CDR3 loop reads CASSPGWEQYF. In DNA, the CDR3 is TGTGCCAGCAGCCCAGGATGGGAGCAGTACTTC.

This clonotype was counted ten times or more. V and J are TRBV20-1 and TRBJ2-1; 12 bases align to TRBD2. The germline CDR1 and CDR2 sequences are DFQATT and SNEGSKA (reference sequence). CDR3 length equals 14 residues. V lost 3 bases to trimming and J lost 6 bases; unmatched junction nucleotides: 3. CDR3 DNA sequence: TGCAGTGCTAGGGGACTAGCGGGCCTCAATGAGCAGTTCTTC. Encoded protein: CSARGLAGLNEQFF.

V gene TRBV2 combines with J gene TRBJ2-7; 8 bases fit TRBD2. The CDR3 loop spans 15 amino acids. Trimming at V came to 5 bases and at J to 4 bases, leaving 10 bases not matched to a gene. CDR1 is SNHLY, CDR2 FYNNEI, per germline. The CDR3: CASSPTGLDFYEQYF. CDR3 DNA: TGTGCCAGCAGTCCCACGGGACTAGATTTTTACGAGCAGTACTTC.

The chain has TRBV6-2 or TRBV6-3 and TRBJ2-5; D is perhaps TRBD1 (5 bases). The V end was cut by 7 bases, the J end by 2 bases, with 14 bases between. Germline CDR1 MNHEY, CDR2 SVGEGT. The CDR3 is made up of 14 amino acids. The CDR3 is CASTRRGGQETQYF. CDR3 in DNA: TGTGCCAGCACCCGTAGGGGCGGTCAAGAGACCCAGTACTTC.